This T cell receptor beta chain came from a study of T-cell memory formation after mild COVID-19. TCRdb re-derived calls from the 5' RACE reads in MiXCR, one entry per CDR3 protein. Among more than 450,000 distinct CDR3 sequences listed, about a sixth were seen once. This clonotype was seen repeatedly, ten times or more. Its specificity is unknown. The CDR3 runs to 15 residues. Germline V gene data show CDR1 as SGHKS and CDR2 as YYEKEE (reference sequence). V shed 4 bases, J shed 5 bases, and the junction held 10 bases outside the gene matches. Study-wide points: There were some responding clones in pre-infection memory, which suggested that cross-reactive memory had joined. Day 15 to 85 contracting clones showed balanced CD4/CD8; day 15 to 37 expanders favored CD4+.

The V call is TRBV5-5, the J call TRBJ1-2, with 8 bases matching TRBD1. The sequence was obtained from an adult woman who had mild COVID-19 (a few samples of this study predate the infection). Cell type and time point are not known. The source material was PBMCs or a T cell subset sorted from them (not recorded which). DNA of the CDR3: TGTGCCAGCAGCGTCTCACCGGGACAGGAGTATGGCTACACCTTC. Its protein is CASSVSPGQEYGYTF.